The 27 T cell receptor beta chains below all came from one sample that was sequenced in a study of OX40 agonist ivuxolimab in advanced cancers. Method: immunoSEQ multiplex PCR; TCRdb's copy keeps in-frame clones and lacks some. The sample lists 70,000 to 100,000 clones; 70% to 90% were seen once. The input for sequencing was CD4+ or CD8+ T cells sorted from blood, taken in a trial of the OX40 agonist ivuxolimab. The receptors come from an adult with an advanced solid tumor such as melanoma, head and neck, liver or kidney cancer.

Points on this clone: A far larger clone lies a single base away; this is likely a read error. The rearrangement uses TRBV6-5 and TRBJ2-2, with 7 bases matching TRBD1. The V gene's germline CDR1 is MNHEY and CDR2 SVGAGI. Unmatched junction bases numbered 0, after V lost 5 bases and J lost 3 bases. This CDR3 is built from 13 residues. Here the CDR3 reads CASSDRDTGELFF. In DNA, the CDR3 is TGTGCCAGCAGTGACAGGGACACCGGGGAGCTGTTTTTT.

This chain links TRBV10-3 with TRBJ1-1; 9 positions match TRBD1. Losses at the gene ends were 4 bases for V and 1 base for J; bases not matched to a gene: 7. Germline CDR1 is ENHRY and CDR2 is SYGVKD. The CDR3 length is 16 residues. CDR3 sequence reads: CAISGTSGQGNTEAFF. In DNA, the CDR3 is TGTGCCATCAGTGGAACCTCGGGACAGGGGAACACTGAAGCTTTCTTT.

This chain connects TRBV4-2 to TRBJ2-2, with D unclear. Trimming cost V 5 bases and J 3 bases, with 4 bases left between them. The germline gives CDR1 LGHNA, CDR2 YNFKEQ. The CDR3 sequence is 12 residues long. The CDR3 spells CASSAYTGELFF. For the CDR3, the DNA is TGTGCCAGCAGCGCATACACCGGGGAGCTGTTTTTT.

The chain employs TRBV11-2 and TRBJ2-1; 8 bases line up with TRBD1. Germline CDR1 SGHAT, CDR2 FQNNGV. Unmatched junction bases numbered 4, after V lost 0 bases and J lost 6 bases. The CDR3 length is 15 residues. The CDR3 DNA reads as TGTGCCAGCAGCTTAGATACAGGGGGTAGCAATGAGCAGTTCTTC. Translated: CASSLDTGGSNEQFF.

The chain employs TRBV6-5 and TRBJ1-3, with D possibly being TRBD1 (5 bases). V lost 3 bases to trimming and J lost 2 bases, with 8 bases between them. The CDR3 runs to 14 residues. Germline assignment: CDR1 MNHEY and CDR2 SVGAGI. Written as DNA, the CDR3 is TGTGCCAGCAGTTATGGGGGACCTGGAAACACCATATATTTT. It translates to CASSYGGPGNTIYF.

For this clone: The junction departs from germline at one end; a sequencing error may be responsible. This chain links TRBV27 with TRBJ1-1; TRBD1 might be the D (5 bases). Germline CDR1 MNHEY, CDR2 SMNVEV (reference sequence). CDR3 length equals 16 residues. The CDR3 loop is CASSLPGSRLNTKAFF. CDR3 DNA sequence: TGTGCCAGCAGTTTACCAGGGTCACGGCTGAACACTAAAGCTTTCTTT.

The CDR3 here is CASTSPRGRATDTQYF. The CDR3 DNA reads as TGTGCCAGCACCTCCCCGCGCGGGAGGGCCACAGATACGCAGTATTTT. The V gene is TRBV7-2, the J gene TRBJ2-3; 9 nucleotides match TRBD2. J gave up 2 bases and V 7 bases, and 10 bases lay outside the gene matches. In germline, CDR1 is SGHTA, CDR2 FQGNSA. The CDR3 spans 16 residues.

The CDR3 nucleotides read TGTGCCAGCAGCCAGACCGTGGAGGGTGGCACAGATACGCAGTATTTT. Translation: CASSQTVEGGTDTQYF. This sequence joins TRBV11-2 and TRBJ2-3; D is possibly TRBD2 (6 bases). V was pared by 5 bases and J by 1 base, with 16 bases between. In germline, CDR1 is SGHAT, CDR2 FQNNGV. CDR3 length: 16 residues.

The genes are TRBV6-1 and TRBJ2-3; D is uncertain. The V end was cut by 3 bases, the J end by 2 bases, with 12 bases between. Looked up from germline, CDR1 is MNHNS and CDR2 is SASEGT. This CDR3 comprises 15 residues. CDR3 bases: TGTGCCAGCAGTGAGAACGTGAGAGACACAGATACGCAGTATTTT. Protein product: CASSENVRDTDTQYF.

CDR3 in amino acids: CASSRQGYEQYF. DNA of the CDR3: TGTGCCAGCAGTAGACAGGGCTACGAGCAGTACTTC. J is TRBJ2-7 and V is TRBV11-2; 7 bases line up with TRBD1. The CDR3 is made up of 12 amino acids. Germline V lookup: CDR1 SGHAT, CDR2 FQNNGV. Unmatched junction bases numbered 2, after V lost 6 bases and J lost 3 bases.

J is TRBJ1-5 and V is TRBV27; D might be TRBD1 (6 bases). The CDR3 runs 15 residues. CDR1 is MNHEY and CDR2 is SMNVEV in the germline V gene (reference sequence). Trimming stripped 6 bases from V and 7 bases from J, with 19 bases between. The chain's CDR3 is CASSHARGSRQPQHF. The CDR3 DNA reads TGTGCCAGCAGCCATGCAAGGGGGTCCAGGCAGCCCCAGCATTTT.

The chain recombines TRBV6-5 with TRBJ1-2, with D possibly TRBD1 on 5 matching bases. The CDR3 is 14 residues long. V was trimmed by 6 bases and J by 0 bases, leaving 11 bases between them. Germline V gene data show CDR1 as MNHEY and CDR2 as SVGAGI. CDR3 nucleotides: TGTGCCAGCAGCCGACAGCCTGCTAACTATGGCTACACCTTC. Its translation: CASSRQPANYGYTF.

This clone appeared a single time. The J gene is TRBJ1-1, the V gene TRBV28; 9 nucleotides match TRBD1. CDR3 length: 14 amino acids. The germline V gene has CDR1 MDHEN and CDR2 SYDVKM. V was pared by 4 bases and J by 7 bases, with 7 bases of the junction left unmatched. The CDR3 protein is CASSSPQGASEAFF. The CDR3 DNA reads as TGTGCCAGCAGTTCCCCACAGGGGGCGAGTGAAGCTTTCTTT.

This chain joins TRBV7-3 and TRBJ2-7; maybe TRBD2 (5 bases). Per the germline V gene, CDR1 is SGHTA and CDR2 is FQGTGA. The CDR3 loop spans 15 amino acids. V was cut by 1 base and J by 5 bases, with 15 bases left in between. The CDR3 loop reads CASSLRGQGPDEQYF. In DNA form, the CDR3 reads TGTGCCAGCAGCTTAAGAGGGCAAGGCCCCGACGAGCAGTACTTC.

The rearrangement links TRBV5-4 to TRBJ2-5; 13 bases map to TRBD2. The CDR3 runs 19 residues. Germline CDR1 and CDR2: SGHNT and YYREEE (reference sequence). Losses at the gene ends were 3 bases for V and 4 bases for J; bases not matched to a gene: 15. DNA of the CDR3: TGTGCCAGCAGCTCCCCCTCACTAGCGGGAGGGCCTTTAAGAGAGACCCAGTACTTC. The encoded protein is CASSSPSLAGGPLRETQYF.

V usage is TRBV4-2 and J usage is TRBJ2-7; a weak D match, TRBD2 (5 bases). There are 14 residues in the CDR3. The V gene lost 5 bases and the J gene lost 1 base, with 12 bases spanning the gap. The germline V gene has CDR1 LGHNA and CDR2 YNFKEQ. The CDR3 loop reads CASSFVGSSYEQYF. CDR3 coding DNA: TGTGCCAGCAGCTTCGTGGGGAGTTCCTACGAGCAGTACTTC.

V is TRBV27 and J is TRBJ2-2; no definite D call. From germline, CDR1 is MNHEY and CDR2 SMNVEV (reference sequence). V was trimmed by 3 bases and J by 7 bases, leaving 6 bases between them. CDR3 size: 12 residues. The DNA of the CDR3 is TGTGCCAGCAGTTTGGTGGGCGGGGAGCTGTTTTTT. This sequence encodes CASSLVGGELFF.

The table lists this clone with a count of one. The same CDR3 arises from other DNA sequences in this sample as well. The J gene is TRBJ1-5, the V gene TRBV27; D is unclear. V was shortened by 1 base and J by 4 bases, with 8 bases between the two germline ends. The CDR3 is 14 residues long. From germline, CDR1 is MNHEY and CDR2 SMNVEV (reference sequence). The CDR3 sequence: CASSLFRGNQPQHF. CDR3 bases: TGTGCCAGCAGTTTATTTCGCGGAAATCAGCCCCAGCATTTT.

The DNA of the CDR3 is TGTGCCAGTGCGGAGGGACAGGGGTATTCACCCCTCCACTTT. Its protein product is CASAEGQGYSPLHF. The chain uses TRBV19 and TRBJ1-6; 10 bases align to TRBD1. This CDR3 comprises 14 residues. Germline V gene data show CDR1 as LNHDA and CDR2 as SQIVND (reference sequence). V trimming: 8 bases; J trimming: 8 bases; junction bases outside the gene matches: 6. The full variable domain, completed using reference TRBV19 and TRBJ1-6, is DGGITQSPKYLFRKEGQNVTLSCEQNLNHDAMYWYRQDPGQGLRLIYYSQIVNDFQKGDIAEGYSVSREKKESFPLTVTSAQKNPTAFYLCASAEGQGYSPLHFGNGTRLTVT.

The sample holds a few counts of this clone. The rearrangement uses TRBV7-3 and TRBJ2-1, with 10 bases aligning to TRBD2. Germline CDR1 and CDR2: SGHTA and FQGTGA. The CDR3 sequence is 15 residues long. The junction had 3 bases not matched to a gene; V was cut back by 5 bases and J by 2 bases. The CDR3 loop reads CASSIGTSAYNEQFF. The CDR3 bases are TGTGCCAGCAGCATCGGGACTAGCGCCTACAATGAGCAGTTCTTC.

This clone was detected a few times. The rearrangement uses TRBV28 and TRBJ1-5, with 7 positions matching TRBD1. The V gene's germline CDR1 is MDHEN and CDR2 SYDVKM. Trimming took 6 bases from V and 0 from J; bases not matched to a gene: 11. The CDR3 extends over 17 amino acids. The CDR3 loop reads CASRPRQGKDSNQPQHF. The CDR3 DNA is TGTGCCAGCAGACCAAGACAGGGAAAGGATAGCAATCAGCCCCAGCATTTT.

The chain is built from TRBV10-3 and TRBJ2-3; TRBD2 matches at 14 bases. With 6 bases clipped from V and 8 bases from J, the junction kept 13 bases outside the gene matches. The CDR3 length is 17 residues. The germline CDR1 and CDR2 sequences are ENHRY and SYGVKD. The CDR3 sequence: CAISPKKPGTSGSTQYF. CDR3 in DNA: TGTGCCATCAGCCCAAAAAAGCCGGGGACTAGCGGGAGTACGCAGTATTTT.

The chain is built from TRBV28 and TRBJ2-3; the match to TRBD1 covers 7 bases. V lost 5 bases, J lost 5 bases, and 10 bases stayed unmatched. This CDR3 has 15 residues. Germline V CDR1 and CDR2: MDHEN, SYDVKM. In DNA form, the CDR3 reads TGTGCCAGCAGTCCTCCGACAGGGATGATAGATACGCAGTATTTT. This codes for CASSPPTGMIDTQYF.

The J gene is TRBJ2-5, the V gene TRBV14; TRBD2 matches 11 bases. The J call may be faulty, since TRBJ2-7 better matches the DNA end. This CDR3 has 17 residues. Germline V CDR1 and CDR2: SGHDN, FVKESK. CDR3 nucleotide sequence: TGTGCCAGCAGCCGCTTACCAGGGGGACTAGCGGTTTACGAGCAGTACTTC. It codes for CASSRLPGGLAVYEQYF.

This chain connects TRBV4-1 to TRBJ2-5; 9 bases are a match to TRBD1. V lost 2 bases to trimming and J lost 5 bases; unmatched junction nucleotides: 6. Germline V gene lookup returns CDR1 MGHRA and CDR2 YSYEKL. The CDR3 extends over 15 amino acids. The CDR3 region has the DNA TGCGCCAGCAGCCAACTCACGGACAGGGGCGAGACCCAGTACTTC. This encodes CASSQLTDRGETQYF.

The chain has TRBV9 and TRBJ2-7; the D is unclear. Per the germline V gene, CDR1 is SGDLS and CDR2 is YYNGEE. The CDR3 covers 14 residues. The V and J ends lost 0 bases and 2 bases respectively, with 9 bases between them. The DNA for the CDR3 is TGTGCCAGCAGCGTAGGCAGGTCCCCCTACGAGCAGTACTTC. Amino acid sequence: CASSVGRSPYEQYF.

The rearrangement links TRBV6-5 to TRBJ2-1, with TRBD2 matching 13 bases. V lost 5 bases, J lost 5 bases, and 3 bases stayed unmatched. CDR1 and CDR2 from the germline V gene are MNHEY and SVGAGI. The CDR3 has 15 residues. The CDR3 nucleotides read TGTGCCAGCAGTGGGGGACTAGCGGGAAACAATGAGCAGTTCTTC. Residues: CASSGGLAGNNEQFF.